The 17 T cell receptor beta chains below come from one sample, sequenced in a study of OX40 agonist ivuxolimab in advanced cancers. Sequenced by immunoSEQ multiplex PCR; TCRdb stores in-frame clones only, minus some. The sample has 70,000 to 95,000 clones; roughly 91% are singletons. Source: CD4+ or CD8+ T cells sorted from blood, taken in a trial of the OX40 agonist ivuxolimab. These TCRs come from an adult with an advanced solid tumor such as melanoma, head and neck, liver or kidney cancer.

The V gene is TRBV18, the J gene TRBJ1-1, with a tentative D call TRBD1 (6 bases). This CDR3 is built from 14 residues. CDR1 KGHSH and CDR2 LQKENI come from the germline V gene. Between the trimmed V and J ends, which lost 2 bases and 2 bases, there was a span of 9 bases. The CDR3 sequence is CASSPWGPNTEAFF. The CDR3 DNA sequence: TGTGCCAGCTCACCATGGGGGCCCAACACTGAAGCTTTCTTT.

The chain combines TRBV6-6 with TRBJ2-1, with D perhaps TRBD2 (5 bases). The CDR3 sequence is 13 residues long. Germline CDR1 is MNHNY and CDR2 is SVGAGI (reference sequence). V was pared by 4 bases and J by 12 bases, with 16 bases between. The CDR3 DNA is TGTGCCAGCAGTTTAAACACCTGGGAGAGGCAGTTCTTC. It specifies CASSLNTWERQFF.

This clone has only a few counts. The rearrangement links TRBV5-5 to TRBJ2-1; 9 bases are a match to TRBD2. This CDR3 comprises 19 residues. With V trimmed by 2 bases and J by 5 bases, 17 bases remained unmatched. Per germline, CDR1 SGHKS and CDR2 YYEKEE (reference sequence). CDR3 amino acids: CASSFTPKLRLAANNEQFF. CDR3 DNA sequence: TGTGCCAGCAGCTTCACCCCGAAGCTCAGACTAGCGGCGAACAATGAGCAGTTCTTC. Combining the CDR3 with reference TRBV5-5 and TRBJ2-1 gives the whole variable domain DAGVTQSPTHLIKTRGQQVTLRCSPISGHKSVSWYQQVLGQGPQFIFQYYEKEERGRGNFPDRFSARQFPNYSSELNVNALLLGDSALYLCASSFTPKLRLAANNEQFFGPGTRLTVL.

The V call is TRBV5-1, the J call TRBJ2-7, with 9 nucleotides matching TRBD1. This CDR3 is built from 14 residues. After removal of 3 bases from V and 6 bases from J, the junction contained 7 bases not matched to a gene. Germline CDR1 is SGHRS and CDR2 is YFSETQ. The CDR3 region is CASSSTGQGGEQYF. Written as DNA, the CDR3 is TGCGCCAGCAGCTCCACGGGACAGGGCGGCGAGCAGTACTTC.

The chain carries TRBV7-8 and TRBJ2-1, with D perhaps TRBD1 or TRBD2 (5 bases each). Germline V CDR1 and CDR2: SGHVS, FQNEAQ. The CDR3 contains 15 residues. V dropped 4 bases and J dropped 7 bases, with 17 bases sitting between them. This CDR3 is CASSSAGDRGNEQFF. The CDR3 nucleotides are TGTGCCAGCAGCTCCGCCGGGGATAGGGGAAATGAGCAGTTCTTC.

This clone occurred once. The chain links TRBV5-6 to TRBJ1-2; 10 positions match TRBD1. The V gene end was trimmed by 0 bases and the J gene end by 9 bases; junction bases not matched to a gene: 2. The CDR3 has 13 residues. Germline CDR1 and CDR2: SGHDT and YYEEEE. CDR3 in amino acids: CASSLGQGARYTF. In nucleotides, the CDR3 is TGTGCCAGCAGCTTGGGACAGGGGGCCCGCTACACCTTC. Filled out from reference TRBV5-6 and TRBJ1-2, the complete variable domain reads DAGVTQSPTHLIKTRGQQVTLRCSPKSGHDTVSWYQQALGQGPQFIFQYYEEEERQRGNFPDRFSGHQFPNYSSELNVNALLLGDSALYLCASSLGQGARYTFGSGTRLTVV.

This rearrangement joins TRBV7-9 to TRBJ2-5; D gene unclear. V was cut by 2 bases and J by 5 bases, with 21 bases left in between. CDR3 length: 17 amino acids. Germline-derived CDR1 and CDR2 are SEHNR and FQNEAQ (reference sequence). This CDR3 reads CASSLMRLALGGETQYF. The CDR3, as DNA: TGTGCCAGCAGCTTAATGAGACTCGCGCTGGGCGGTGAGACCCAGTACTTC.

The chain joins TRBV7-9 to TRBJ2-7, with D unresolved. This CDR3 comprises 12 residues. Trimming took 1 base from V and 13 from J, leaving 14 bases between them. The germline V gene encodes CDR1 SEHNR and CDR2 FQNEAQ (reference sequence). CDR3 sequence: CASSLVGGRIYF. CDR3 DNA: TGTGCCAGCAGCTTAGTGGGCGGCAGGATATACTTC.

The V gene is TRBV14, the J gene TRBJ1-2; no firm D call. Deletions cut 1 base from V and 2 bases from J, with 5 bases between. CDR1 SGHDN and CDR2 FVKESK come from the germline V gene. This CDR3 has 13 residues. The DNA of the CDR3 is TGTGCCAGCAGCCAAGGCAGGAACTATGGCTACACCTTC. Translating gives CASSQGRNYGYTF.

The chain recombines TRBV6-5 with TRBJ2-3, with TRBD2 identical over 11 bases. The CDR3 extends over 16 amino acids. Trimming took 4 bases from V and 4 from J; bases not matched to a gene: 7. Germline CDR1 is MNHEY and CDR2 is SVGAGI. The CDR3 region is CASSSIAGGPADTQYF. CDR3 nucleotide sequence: TGTGCCAGCAGTTCCATAGCGGGGGGGCCCGCAGATACGCAGTATTTT.

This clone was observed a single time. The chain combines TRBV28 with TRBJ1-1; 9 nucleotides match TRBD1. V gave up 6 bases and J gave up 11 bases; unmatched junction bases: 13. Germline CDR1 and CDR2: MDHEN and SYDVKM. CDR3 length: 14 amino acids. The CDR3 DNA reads TGTGCCAGCAGAGAAACAGGGGGCGCGGGTATGGCTTTCTTT. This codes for CASRETGGAGMAFF.

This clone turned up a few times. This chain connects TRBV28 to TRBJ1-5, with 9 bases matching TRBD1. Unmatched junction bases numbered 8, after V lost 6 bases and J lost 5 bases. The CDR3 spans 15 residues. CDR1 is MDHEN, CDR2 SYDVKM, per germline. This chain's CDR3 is CASSLDRGGDQPQHF. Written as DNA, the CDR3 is TGTGCCAGCAGCTTGGACAGGGGAGGAGATCAGCCCCAGCATTTT.

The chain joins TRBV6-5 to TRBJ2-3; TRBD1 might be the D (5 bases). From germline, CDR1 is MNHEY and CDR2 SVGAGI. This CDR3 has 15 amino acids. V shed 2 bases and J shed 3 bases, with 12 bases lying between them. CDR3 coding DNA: TGTGCCAGCAGTTACCTGCAGGGCGATACAGATACGCAGTATTTT. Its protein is CASSYLQGDTDTQYF.

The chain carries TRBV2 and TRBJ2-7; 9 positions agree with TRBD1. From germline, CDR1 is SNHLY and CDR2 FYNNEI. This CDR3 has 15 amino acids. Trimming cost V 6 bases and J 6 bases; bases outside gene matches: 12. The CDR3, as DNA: TGTGCCAGCAGGGCCCGCAGGGACAGGGCCGGCGAGCAGTACTTC. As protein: CASRARRDRAGEQYF.

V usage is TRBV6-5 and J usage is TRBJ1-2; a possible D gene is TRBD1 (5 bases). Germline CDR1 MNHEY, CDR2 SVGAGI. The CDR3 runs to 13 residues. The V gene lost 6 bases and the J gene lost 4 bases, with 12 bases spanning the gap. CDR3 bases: TGTGCCAGCAGCGTGCAGGGCGCCTATGGCTACACCTTC. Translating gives CASSVQGAYGYTF.

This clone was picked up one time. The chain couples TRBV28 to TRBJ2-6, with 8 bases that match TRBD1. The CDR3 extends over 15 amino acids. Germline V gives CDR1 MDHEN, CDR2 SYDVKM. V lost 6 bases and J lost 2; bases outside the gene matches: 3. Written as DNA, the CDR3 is TGTGCCAGCAGCAGGGGGCGCGCTGGGGCCAACGTCCTGACTTTC. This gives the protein CASSRGRAGANVLTF.

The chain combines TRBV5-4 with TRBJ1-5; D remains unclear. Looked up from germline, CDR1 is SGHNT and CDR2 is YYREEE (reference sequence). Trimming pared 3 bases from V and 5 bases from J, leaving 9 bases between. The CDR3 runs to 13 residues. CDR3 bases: TGTGCCAGCAGCTCCCTCGGGGATCAGCCCCAGCATTTT. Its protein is CASSSLGDQPQHF. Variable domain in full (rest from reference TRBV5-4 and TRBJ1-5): ETGVTQSPTHLIKTRGQQVTLRCSSQSGHNTVSWYQQALGQGPQFIFQYYREEENGRGNFPPRFSGLQFPNYSSELNVNALELDDSALYLCASSSLGDQPQHFGDGTRLSIL.